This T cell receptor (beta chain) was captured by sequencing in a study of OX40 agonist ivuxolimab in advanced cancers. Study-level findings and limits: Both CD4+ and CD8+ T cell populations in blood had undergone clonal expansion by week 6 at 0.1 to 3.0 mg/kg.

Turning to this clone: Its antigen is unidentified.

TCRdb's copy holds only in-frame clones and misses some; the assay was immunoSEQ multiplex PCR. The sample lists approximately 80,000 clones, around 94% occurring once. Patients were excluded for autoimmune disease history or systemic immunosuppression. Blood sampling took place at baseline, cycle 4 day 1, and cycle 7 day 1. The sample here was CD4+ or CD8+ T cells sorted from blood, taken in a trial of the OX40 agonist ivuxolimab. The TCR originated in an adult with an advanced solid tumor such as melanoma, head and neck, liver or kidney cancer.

The CDR3 sequence is CASSFGWGNQPQHF. DNA of the CDR3: TGTGCCAGCAGCTTCGGGTGGGGAAATCAGCCCCAGCATTTT. V gene TRBV7-9 combines with J gene TRBJ1-5, with no clear D. V lost 3 bases, J lost 4 bases, and 10 bases lay in between. The CDR3 is made up of 14 amino acids. Germline V lookup: CDR1 SEHNR, CDR2 FQNEAQ (reference sequence).